The sequence of this TCR beta chain was determined in a study of T-cell memory formation after mild COVID-19. In this sample, this clonotype turned up many times. The CDR3 contains 15 residues. Germline assignment: CDR1 SGHRS and CDR2 YFSETQ. V lost 4 bases to trimming and J lost 3 bases; unmatched junction nucleotides: 6. TCRdb re-called the 5' RACE reads with MiXCR, one entry per CDR3 protein. The data show 100,000 to 150,000 distinct CDR3 sequences, approximately 15% seen once. This receptor was obtained from an adult woman who had mild COVID-19 (a few samples of this study predate the infection). Cell type and time point are not known. This chain joins TRBV5-1 and TRBJ2-7; 11 bases are a match to TRBD1. Sequenced input: PBMCs or a T cell subset sorted from them (not recorded which). The CDR3 DNA is TGCGCCAGCAGCACCTCCGGGACAGGGGGCTACGAGCAGTACTTC. Translated, it gives CASSTSGTGGYEQYF.